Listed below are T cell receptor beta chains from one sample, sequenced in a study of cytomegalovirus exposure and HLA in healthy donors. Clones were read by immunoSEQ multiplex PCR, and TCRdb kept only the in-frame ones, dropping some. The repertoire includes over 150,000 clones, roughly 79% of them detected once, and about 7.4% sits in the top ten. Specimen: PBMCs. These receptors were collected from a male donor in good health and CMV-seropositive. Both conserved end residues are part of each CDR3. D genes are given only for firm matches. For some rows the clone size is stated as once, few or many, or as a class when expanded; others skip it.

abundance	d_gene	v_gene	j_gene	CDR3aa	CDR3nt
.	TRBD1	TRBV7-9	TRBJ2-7	CSSSPRTGGLYEQYF	TGTTCCAGCAGCCCCCGGACAGGGGGCCTCTACGAGCAGTACTTC
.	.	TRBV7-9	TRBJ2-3	CASIQGDTQYF	TGTGCCAGCATCCAGGGAGATACGCAGTATTTT
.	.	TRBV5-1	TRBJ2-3	CASSPETVNVDTQYF	TGCGCCAGCAGCCCGGAGACGGTCAATGTAGATACGCAGTATTTT
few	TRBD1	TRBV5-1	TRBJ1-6	CASSLVTGTGSSPLHF	TGCGCCAGCAGCTTGGTTACCGGGACAGGGTCTTCACCCCTCCACTTT
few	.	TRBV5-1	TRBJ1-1	CASSLQLQGTEAFF	TGCGCCAGCAGCTTGCAACTCCAGGGCACTGAAGCTTTCTTT
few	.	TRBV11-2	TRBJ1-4	CASSSRAPDGEKLFF	TGTGCCAGCAGCTCCAGGGCCCCGGACGGGGAAAAACTGTTTTTT
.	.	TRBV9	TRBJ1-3	CASSVGQREINTIYF	TGTGCCAGCAGCGTAGGTCAAAGAGAGATAAACACCATATATTTT
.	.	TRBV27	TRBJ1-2	CATSGGENYGYTF	TGTGCCACCTCGGGGGGAGAGAACTATGGCTACACCTTC
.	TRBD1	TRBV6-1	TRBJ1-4	CASSMDRGVFEKLFF	TGTGCCAGCAGCATGGACAGGGGCGTTTTTGAAAAACTGTTTTTT
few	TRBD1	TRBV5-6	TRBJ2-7	CASSFSGTGGYEQYF	TGTGCCAGCAGCTTCTCCGGGACAGGGGGCTACGAGCAGTACTTC
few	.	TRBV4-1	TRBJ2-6	CASSQDEGTGANVLTF	TGCGCCAGCAGCCAAGACGAGGGCACTGGGGCCAACGTCCTGACTTTC
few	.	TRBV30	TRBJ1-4	CAWSVLREKLFF	TGTGCCTGGAGTGTACTGAGGGAAAAACTGTTTTTT
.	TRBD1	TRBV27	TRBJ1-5	CASSFRDRGIDQPQHF	TGTGCCAGCAGTTTCAGGGACAGGGGAATAGATCAGCCCCAGCATTTT
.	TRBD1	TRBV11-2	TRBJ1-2	CASSRSTGTGPSSKGYTF	TGTGCCAGCAGCCGCTCTACCGGGACAGGGCCCTCCTCGAAGGGCTACACCTTC
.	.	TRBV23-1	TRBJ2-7	CASSRPDCRHSYEQYF	TGCGCCAGCAGTCGCCCCGACTGCCGTCACTCCTACGAGCAGTACTTC
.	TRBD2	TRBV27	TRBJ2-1	CASRREAIGTYNEQFF	TGTGCCAGCAGGCGGGAGGCCATAGGAACCTACAATGAGCAGTTCTTC
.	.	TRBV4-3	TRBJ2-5	CASSQGRGFQETQYF	TGCGCCAGCAGCCAAGGACGGGGGTTCCAAGAGACCCAGTACTTC
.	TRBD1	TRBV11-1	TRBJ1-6	CASSRTGNNSPLHF	TGTGCCAGCAGCCGGACAGGGAATAATTCACCCCTCCACTTT
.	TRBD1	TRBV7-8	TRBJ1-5	CASSWGGDRRYQPQHF	TGTGCCAGCAGCTGGGGAGGGGACAGGCGCTATCAGCCCCAGCATTTT
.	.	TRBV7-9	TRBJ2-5	CASSLKLGHADAKTQYF	TGTGCCAGCAGCTTAAAGTTGGGACACGCTGATGCGAAGACCCAGTACTTC
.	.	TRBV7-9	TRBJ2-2	CASSSLLYGGGDTGELFF	TGTGCCAGCAGTTCCCTACTGTATGGGGGAGGTGACACCGGGGAGCTGTTTTTT
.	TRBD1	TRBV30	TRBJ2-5	CAWSVVGQGGTQYF	TGTGCCTGGAGTGTGGTAGGACAGGGAGGGACCCAGTACTTC
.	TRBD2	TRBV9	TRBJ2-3	CASSGTSWGFTDTQYF	TGTGCCAGCAGTGGGACTAGCTGGGGCTTCACAGATACGCAGTATTTT
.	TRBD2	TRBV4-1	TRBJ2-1	CASSQPIAGATYNEQFF	TGCGCCAGCAGCCAGCCCATAGCGGGAGCAACCTACAATGAGCAGTTCTTC
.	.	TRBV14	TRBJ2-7	CASSPGMGSEQYF	TGTGCCAGCAGCCCCGGAATGGGCAGCGAGCAGTACTTC
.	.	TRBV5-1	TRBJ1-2	CASSQTQGYYGYTF	TGCGCCAGCAGCCAGACACAGGGTTACTATGGCTACACCTTC
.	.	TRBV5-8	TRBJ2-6	CASSPGAGEGANVLTF	TGTGCCAGCAGCCCTGGGGCAGGGGAAGGGGCCAACGTCCTGACTTTC
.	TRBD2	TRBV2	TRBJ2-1	CASKGSSGGGQFF	TGTGCCAGCAAGGGTTCTAGCGGGGGGGGGCAGTTCTTC
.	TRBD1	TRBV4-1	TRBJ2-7	CASSPGDRVNNEQYF	TGCGCCAGCAGCCCCGGAGACAGGGTAAATAACGAGCAGTACTTC
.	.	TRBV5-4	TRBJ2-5	CASSLAAQETQYF	TGTGCCAGCAGCTTAGCGGCACAAGAGACCCAGTACTTC
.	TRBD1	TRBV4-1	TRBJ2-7	CASSQDPGDRRYEQYF	TGCGCCAGCAGCCAAGATCCGGGGGACAGGAGGTACGAGCAGTACTTC
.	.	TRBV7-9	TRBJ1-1	CASSSSPGKGNTEAFF	TGTGCCAGCAGCTCGTCCCCCGGGAAAGGGAACACTGAAGCTTTCTTT
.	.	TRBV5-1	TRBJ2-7	CASSLGWGAYEQYF	TGCGCCAGCAGCTTGGGGTGGGGGGCCTACGAGCAGTACTTC
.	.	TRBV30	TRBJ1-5	CAWSQGSDQPQHF	TGTGCCTGGAGTCAGGGCTCGGATCAGCCCCAGCATTTT
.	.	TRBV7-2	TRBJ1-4	CASSTDAGIWGELFF	TGTGCCAGCAGCACCGATGCTGGCATTTGGGGGGAACTGTTTTTT
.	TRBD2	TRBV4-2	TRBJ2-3	CASSLGSSGVQNTQYF	TGTGCCAGCAGCCTCGGGTCGAGCGGGGTTCAAAATACGCAGTATTTT
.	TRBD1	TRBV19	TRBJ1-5	CASRRTGRNRGSQPQHF	TGCGCCAGTAGGAGGACAGGGCGAAATCGAGGGAGTCAGCCCCAGCATTTT
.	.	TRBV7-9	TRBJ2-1	CASSALGVNEQFF	TGTGCCAGCAGCGCCCTCGGGGTAAATGAGCAGTTCTTC
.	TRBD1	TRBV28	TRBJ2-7	CASPPPGTVPYEQYF	TGTGCCAGCCCCCCGCCGGGGACAGTGCCCTACGAGCAGTACTTC
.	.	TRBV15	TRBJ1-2	CATSRVPGDLNYGYTF	TGTGCCACCAGCAGAGTTCCAGGGGACCTTAACTATGGCTACACCTTC
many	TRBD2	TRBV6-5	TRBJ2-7	CASSYTSGGAYEQYF	TGTGCCAGCAGTTACACTAGCGGGGGGGCCTACGAGCAGTACTTC
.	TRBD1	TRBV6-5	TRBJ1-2	CASSYQGQGGRGYTF	TGTGCCAGCAGTTACCAAGGACAGGGGGGACGGGGCTACACCTTC
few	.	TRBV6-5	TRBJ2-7	CASSSLTNYEQYF	TGTGCCAGCAGCTCCCTGACTAACTACGAGCAGTACTTC
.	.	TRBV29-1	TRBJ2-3	CSVYLGGSDTQYF	TGCAGCGTTTACCTAGGGGGTTCCGATACGCAGTATTTT
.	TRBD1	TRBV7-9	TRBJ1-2	CASSLNRGPLYGYTF	TGTGCCAGCAGCTTAAACAGGGGCCCCCTTTATGGCTACACCTTC
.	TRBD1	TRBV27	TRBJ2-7	CASSPGTGVYEQYF	TGTGCCAGCAGTCCCGGGACAGGGGTTTACGAGCAGTACTTC
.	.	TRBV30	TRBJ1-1	CASGQSSNTEAFF	TGTGCCTCCGGACAGAGCTCGAACACTGAAGCTTTCTTT
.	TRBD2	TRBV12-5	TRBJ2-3	CASGVGRGGGTDTQYF	TGTGCTAGTGGGGTCGGGCGGGGGGGCGGAACAGATACGCAGTATTTT
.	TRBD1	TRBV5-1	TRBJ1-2	CASSWTGSSGYTF	TGCGCCAGCAGCTGGACAGGGTCCAGCGGCTACACCTTC
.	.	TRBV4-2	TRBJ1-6	CASSRLEAVGSPLHF	TGTGCCAGCAGCCGCCTTGAAGCGGTAGGTTCACCCCTCCACTTT
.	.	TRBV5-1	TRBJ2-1	CASSLAAASSNNEQFF	TGCGCCAGCAGCTTGGCCGCGGCTTCTTCTAACAATGAGCAGTTCTTC